These T cell receptor beta chains were read from a single sample in a study of T cell responses to AZD1222 COVID-19 vaccine. Profiled with immunoSEQ multiplex PCR; TCRdb holds only in-frame clones, not every one. The profile shows fewer than 200,000 clones, just over 90% of them singletons. The specimen comprised peripheral blood, sampled 28 days after the second AZD1222 dose. These receptors originate from an adult who received the AZD1222 COVID-19 vaccine. Each CDR3 is given with its conserved first and last residue. Each record gives: clone size, D gene, J gene, V gene, CDR3 protein, CDR3 DNA. The D gene is left open where the match is weak. Expanded clones get a size class; other rows say once, few or many, or leave the size out.

>NA|TRBD1|TRBJ1-5|TRBV6-5
CASTDGQEHQPQHF
TGTGCCAGCACCGATGGACAGGAACATCAGCCCCAGCATTTT
>NA|NA|TRBJ1-6|TRBV5-1
CASSLVWGANSPLHF
TGCGCCAGCAGCTTGGTATGGGGGGCTAATTCACCCCTCCACTTT
>NA|TRBD2|TRBJ2-1|TRBV7-8
CASSLGKLAGVRNEQFF
TGTGCCAGCAGCTTAGGGAAACTAGCGGGAGTTCGTAATGAGCAGTTCTTC
>NA|NA|TRBJ1-2|TRBV5-8
CASSRDNRLHYGYTF
TGTGCCAGCAGCCGGGACAATAGGCTTCACTATGGCTACACCTTC
>once|NA|TRBJ2-7|TRBV5-1
CASSGGERVGEQYF
TGCGCCAGCAGCGGGGGAGAAAGGGTTGGCGAGCAGTACTTC
>NA|TRBD2|TRBJ2-2|TRBV27
CASSRAGLSTGELFF
TGTGCCAGCAGCCGAGCGGGGCTAAGTACCGGGGAGCTGTTTTTT
>NA|TRBD1|TRBJ1-6|TRBV3-1/TRBV3-2
CASSHGGTGGFGPLHF
TGTGCCAGCAGCCATGGCGGGACAGGAGGATTCGGACCCCTCCACTTT
>NA|NA|TRBJ1-3|TRBV15
CATSRDFSGNTIYF
TGTGCCACCAGCAGAGATTTCTCTGGAAACACCATATATTTT
>NA|TRBD2|TRBJ2-1|TRBV4-2
CASSQPLAGGLKEQFF
TGTGCCAGCAGCCAACCTCTAGCGGGGGGGCTGAAGGAGCAGTTCTTC
>few|NA|TRBJ1-2|TRBV11-2
CASSDDSYGYTF
TGTGCCAGCAGCGACGACAGCTATGGCTACACCTTC
>NA|NA|TRBJ2-3|TRBV5-1
CASSQAPRGSTDTQYF
TGCGCCAGCAGCCAGGCCCCTCGGGGGAGCACAGATACGCAGTATTTT
>NA|TRBD2|TRBJ2-7|TRBV4-3
CASSQDRGGPQSYEQYF
TGCGCCAGCAGCCAAGATCGGGGGGGGCCCCAATCCTACGAGCAGTACTTC
>NA|NA|TRBJ1-1|TRBV6-5
CASSYSGHPNTEAFF
TGTGCCAGCAGTTACTCAGGCCACCCGAACACTGAAGCTTTCTTT
>NA|NA|TRBJ2-3|TRBV3-1/TRBV3-2
CASSRPDTDTQYF
TGTGCCAGCAGCCGCCCCGACACAGATACGCAGTATTTT
>once|TRBD1|TRBJ2-3|TRBV7-9
CASSLGTTGGTDTQYF
TGTGCCAGCAGCTTAGGGACGACAGGGGGCACAGATACGCAGTATTTT
>NA|NA|TRBJ2-5|TRBV5-8
CASSVGLQETQYF
TGTGCCAGCAGTGTGGGACTGCAAGAGACCCAGTACTTC
>once|TRBD1|TRBJ1-5|TRBV10-2
CASSESGTGFQPQHF
TGCGCCAGCAGTGAATCGGGGACAGGGTTTCAGCCCCAGCATTTT
>NA|TRBD1|TRBJ1-1|TRBV27
CASSFQGALVAFF
TGTGCCAGCAGTTTTCAGGGGGCACTAGTAGCTTTCTTT
>NA|NA|TRBJ2-1|TRBV7-2
CASTHLGERQFF
TGTGCCAGCACCCATTTGGGGGAGAGGCAGTTCTTC
>NA|NA|TRBJ1-2|TRBV5-5
CASSTHGAGDYGYTF
TGTGCCAGCAGTACACACGGGGCCGGGGACTATGGCTACACCTTC
>once|NA|TRBJ1-4|TRBV19
CASREGKVTNEKLFF
TGTGCCAGTAGGGAGGGGAAGGTAACTAATGAAAAACTGTTTTTT
>NA|NA|TRBJ2-1|TRBV9
CASSVSAANTNEQFF
TGTGCCAGCAGCGTGTCGGCCGCGAATACCAATGAGCAGTTCTTC
>once|NA|TRBJ1-1|TRBV6-5
CASSFIRNTEAFF
TGTGCCAGCAGTTTCATCCGGAACACTGAAGCTTTCTTT
>NA|NA|TRBJ1-6|TRBV4-1
CASSPQAGSNSPLHF
TGCGCCAGCAGCCCCCAGGCAGGGAGTAATTCACCCCTCCACTTT
>NA|TRBD2|TRBJ2-5|TRBV3-1/TRBV3-2
CASSQEILAGDRETQYF
TGTGCCAGCAGCCAAGAGATTCTAGCGGGGGATCGAGAGACCCAGTACTTC
>NA|NA|TRBJ1-6|TRBV7-9
CAGGTSNSPLHF
TGTGCCGGGGGGACATCTAATTCACCCCTCCACTTT
>once|NA|TRBJ2-2|TRBV27
CASSFSRNTGELFF
TGTGCCAGCAGTTTTTCGCGAAACACCGGGGAGCTGTTTTTT
>NA|NA|TRBJ2-7|TRBV10-3
CATGKGGKTYEQYF
TGTGCCACCGGAAAGGGAGGAAAGACCTACGAGCAGTACTTC
>NA|NA|TRBJ2-3|TRBV19
CASKFYASDTQYF
TGTGCCAGTAAATTTTACGCCTCAGATACGCAGTATTTT
>once|NA|TRBJ1-3|TRBV20-1
CSARDGNTIYF
TGCAGTGCTAGAGACGGAAACACCATATATTTT
>NA|TRBD1|TRBJ1-5|TRBV4-1
CASSVDRGRGQPQHF
TGCGCCAGCAGCGTGGACAGGGGGCGCGGTCAGCCCCAGCATTTT
>NA|NA|TRBJ1-3|TRBV11-3
CARIEDSYSSSGNTIYF
TGTGCCAGGATTGAGGACAGTTACAGTTCCTCTGGAAACACCATATATTTT
>NA|NA|TRBJ1-6|TRBV7-8
CASRDGAGAVTPHDSPLHF
TGTGCCAGCAGGGACGGGGCCGGGGCAGTAACTCCGCACGATTCACCCCTCCACTTT
>NA|NA|TRBJ1-5|TRBV12-3/TRBV12-4
CASSPHGQPQHF
TGTGCCAGCAGTCCTCACGGGCAGCCCCAGCATTTT
>NA|NA|TRBJ1-2|TRBV4-1
CASSSGFGYGYTF
TGCGCCAGCAGTTCAGGGTTTGGGTATGGCTACACCTTC
>NA|NA|TRBJ2-1|TRBV2
CASTAGTSIFF
TGTGCCAGCACCGCCGGGACTTCGATATTCTTC
>NA|NA|TRBJ1-2|TRBV7-2
CASSFGPNYGYTF
TGTGCCAGCAGCTTTGGCCCTAACTATGGCTACACCTTC
>NA|TRBD1|TRBJ1-1|TRBV6-4
CASSERTGKNTEAFF
TGTGCCAGCAGTGAGAGGACAGGGAAGAACACTGAAGCTTTCTTT
>once|NA|TRBJ2-5|TRBV5-1
CASSGGVGPGDETQYF
TGCGCCAGCAGCGGAGGTGTCGGCCCAGGCGATGAGACCCAGTACTTC
>NA|NA|TRBJ2-7|TRBV18
CASSPGTPPIEQYF
TGTGCCAGCTCACCAGGCACTCCTCCCATCGAGCAGTACTTC
>NA|NA|TRBJ1-1|TRBV1
CTSSQAAGAANTEAFF
TGCACCAGCAGCCAAGCAGCGGGGGCAGCGAACACTGAAGCTTTCTTT